This T cell receptor beta chain was documented in a study of OX40 agonist ivuxolimab in advanced cancers. Study background: Age averaged around 60 years (range about 23 to 80), and just over 80% were male. Study-level points and caveats: The study found that CD8+ T cells averaged more expanded clones than CD4+. At 0.1 to 3.0 mg/kg, clonal expansion of CD4+ and CD8+ blood T cells had occurred by week 6. Which antigen the expanded peripheral T cells recognized is unknown.

On this clone: What it recognizes is unknown.

This table comes from immunoSEQ multiplex PCR, and its TCRdb copy is limited to in-frame clones, with some not included. The table shows about 46,000 clones, with 91% occurring only once. This clonotype originated in an adult with an advanced solid tumor such as melanoma, head and neck, liver or kidney cancer. The sample here was CD4+ or CD8+ T cells sorted from blood, taken in a trial of the OX40 agonist ivuxolimab.

The DNA for the CDR3 is TGTGCCAGCAGCAACGACAGGAAGCGCACAGATACGCAGTATTTT. Protein product: CASSNDRKRTDTQYF. This rearrangement joins TRBV21-1 to TRBJ2-3; TRBD1, the table's D call, lacks a check against the DNA. TRBV21-1 is described as a pseudogene. This CDR3 has 15 amino acids.